Following are 20 T cell receptor beta chains from one sample sequenced in a study of T cells after yellow fever vaccination. TCRdb recomputed calls from the 5' RACE reads with MiXCR, one row per CDR3 protein. Of some 260,000 distinct CDR3 sequences listed, about 5% were seen once; the top ten hold roughly 3%. The sample was CD4+ T cells sorted from PBMCs, taken on the day of the yellow fever booster vaccination. All receptors come from a man aged 18-30 years who received the YFV17D yellow fever vaccine.

The rearrangement links TRBV3-1 to TRBJ2-7; no definite D call. The CDR3 covers 13 residues. Between the trimmed V and J ends, which lost 4 bases and 6 bases, there was a span of 13 bases. The germline V gene encodes CDR1 LGHDT and CDR2 YNNKEL (reference sequence). Here the CDR3 DNA reads TGTGCCAGCAGCCTCGGACGTGCCGGCGAGCAGTACTTC. It codes for CASSLGRAGEQYF.

This clonotype was seen only a few times. The V call is TRBV6-6, the J call TRBJ2-5, with D maybe TRBD2 (7 bases). The germline V and J ends were trimmed by 2 bases and 5 bases, with 21 bases remaining between them. Germline CDR1 is MNHNY and CDR2 is SVGAGI (reference sequence). CDR3 length: 17 amino acids. CDR3 bases: TGTGCCAGCAGTTACACCAACCGGGGGGCCGGATCGGAGACCCAGTACTTC. As protein: CASSYTNRGAGSETQYF.

This clonotype was counted many times. This chain joins TRBV3-1 and TRBJ1-1, with D possibly TRBD1 on 5 matching bases. The ends were cut back, 5 bases at V and 1 base at J, with 11 bases in the middle. CDR3 size: 14 residues. The V gene's germline CDR1 is LGHDT and CDR2 YNNKEL (reference sequence). The CDR3 here is CASSGRERNTEAFF. Here the CDR3 DNA reads TGTGCCAGCAGCGGCAGGGAAAGGAACACTGAAGCTTTCTTT.

This rearrangement joins TRBV6-2 or TRBV6-3 to TRBJ2-3; 9 bases map to TRBD2. CDR1 MNHEY and CDR2 SVGEGT come from the germline V gene. The CDR3 covers 17 residues. V was clipped by 2 bases and J by 0 bases; unmatched bases: 6. The CDR3 is CASSYGASGASTDTQYF. In nucleotides, the CDR3 is TGTGCCAGCAGTTACGGGGCTAGCGGGGCTAGCACAGATACGCAGTATTTT.

At least ten counts were recorded for this clonotype. This rearrangement joins TRBV5-1 to TRBJ2-7; a weak D match, TRBD1 (5 bases). Germline CDR1 SGHRS, CDR2 YFSETQ. CDR3 length: 14 amino acids. Trimming removed 5 bases at V and 2 bases at J, with 14 bases between. In nucleotides, the CDR3 is TGCGCCAGCAGACACCCGCCGACAGCCTACGAGCAGTACTTC. Translating gives CASRHPPTAYEQYF.

This clonotype came up many times. The chain combines TRBV6-2 or TRBV6-3 with TRBJ2-3; 9 nucleotides match TRBD2. This CDR3 is built from 19 residues. With 5 bases clipped from V and 1 base from J, the junction kept 16 bases outside the gene matches. Germline V gene lookup returns CDR1 MNHEY and CDR2 SVGEGT. CDR3 in DNA: TGTGCCAGCAGTCCCCGGAATAGCGGGGGAACCTGGGGCACAGATACGCAGTATTTT. This encodes CASSPRNSGGTWGTDTQYF.

This clonotype was seen a few times. The J gene is TRBJ1-5, the V gene TRBV19; the D is unclear. This CDR3 is 14 amino acids long. Trimming took off 2 bases at V and 6 bases at J, with 11 bases between the two ends. Germline lookup yields CDR1 LNHDA and CDR2 SQIVND (reference sequence). CDR3 residues: CASSISSFSQPQHF. The CDR3 coding sequence is TGTGCCAGTAGTATATCCAGTTTCAGTCAGCCCCAGCATTTT. Based on the CDR3 plus reference TRBV19 and TRBJ1-5, the full variable domain is DGGITQSPKYLFRKEGQNVTLSCEQNLNHDAMYWYRQDPGQGLRLIYYSQIVNDFQKGDIAEGYSVSREKKESFPLTVTSAQKNPTAFYLCASSISSFSQPQHFGDGTRLSIL.

This clonotype was observed many times. The gene calls are TRBV7-2 and TRBJ2-3; 9 positions agree with TRBD2. This CDR3 has 16 residues. J gave up 0 bases and V 2 bases, and 3 bases lay outside the gene matches. The germline gives CDR1 SGHTA, CDR2 FQGNSA. CDR3 nucleotide sequence: TGTGCCAGCAGCTTACTAGCGGGGCCCAGCACAGATACGCAGTATTTT. Protein sequence: CASSLLAGPSTDTQYF. The entire variable domain, with the rest obtained from reference TRBV7-2 and TRBJ2-3, is as follows: GAGVSQSPSNKVTEKGKDVELRCDPISGHTALYWYRQSLGQGLEFLIYFQGNSAPDKSGLPSDRFSAERTGGSVSTLTIQRTQQEDSAVYLCASSLLAGPSTDTQYFGPGTRLTVL.

This clonotype was counted a few times. V is TRBV21-1 and J is TRBJ1-5; no DNA check was done on the table's D call, TRBD1. TRBV21-1 is a recognized pseudogene. The CDR3 runs 17 residues. CDR3 sequence (DNA): TGTGCCAGCAGCAAAGCCGGACAGGGAAGCTTAGGGCAGCCCCAGCATTTT. Its protein product is CASSKAGQGSLGQPQHF.

This clonotype was observed many times. DNA of the CDR3: TGCGCCAGCAGCCGTCTCATAACCGGGGAGCTGTTTTTT. Translating gives CASSRLITGELFF. The chain couples TRBV4-3 to TRBJ2-2; D remains unclear. This CDR3 contains 13 residues. Germline V gene sequence: CDR1 LGHNA, CDR2 YSLEER. V dropped 4 bases and J dropped 5 bases, with 8 bases sitting between them.

This clonotype was counted a few times. CDR3 coding DNA: TGTGCCAGCAGCCCCGGGACAGGGTTTGAAAAACTGTTTTTT. Residues: CASSPGTGFEKLFF. This chain links TRBV7-9 with TRBJ1-4; 9 bases are a match to TRBD1. CDR1 and CDR2 (germline): SEHNR, FQNEAQ (reference sequence). The V and J ends lost 5 bases and 7 bases, in that order; junction bases with no gene match: 5. The CDR3 contains 14 residues.

DNA of the CDR3: TGCAGTGCTAGGCCCCGCGGAGGGGCCTCCACAGATACGCAGTATTTT. Residues: CSARPRGGASTDTQYF. This chain joins TRBV20-1 and TRBJ2-3; D might be TRBD2 (6 bases). V was trimmed by 3 bases and J by 2 bases, leaving 18 bases between them. The CDR3 sequence is 16 residues long. Germline values: CDR1 DFQATT, CDR2 SNEGSKA (reference sequence).

Only a few counts were recorded for this clonotype. V and J are TRBV4-2 and TRBJ2-7; D may be TRBD2 (5 bases). The CDR3 extends over 14 amino acids. Germline lookup yields CDR1 LGHNA and CDR2 YNFKEQ. V was clipped by 2 bases and J by 7 bases, with 15 bases between them. The CDR3 loop is CASSQWKNSGEQYV. CDR3 DNA: TGTGCCAGCAGCCAATGGAAAAACTCGGGGGAGCAGTACGTC.

The J gene is TRBJ2-5, the V gene TRBV5-4, with 10 bases aligning to TRBD2. The CDR3 length is 14 residues. Germline CDR1 SGHNT, CDR2 YYREEE (reference sequence). V dropped 6 bases and J dropped 2; count of bases not matched to a gene: 4. The CDR3 spells CASIEAGGQETQYF. The CDR3 DNA sequence: TGTGCCAGCATTGAAGCGGGGGGGCAAGAGACCCAGTACTTC. Variable domain in full (rest from reference TRBV5-4 and TRBJ2-5): ETGVTQSPTHLIKTRGQQVTLRCSSQSGHNTVSWYQQALGQGPQFIFQYYREEENGRGNFPPRFSGLQFPNYSSELNVNALELDDSALYLCASIEAGGQETQYFGPGTRLLVL.

This clonotype was seen a handful of times. V is TRBV6-7 and J is TRBJ1-4; TRBD1 is a possible D gene (5 bases). TRBV6-7 is placed among ORFs of uncertain function. The CDR3 is made up of 12 amino acids. V was trimmed by 5 bases and J by 7 bases, leaving 8 bases between them. CDR3 coding DNA: TGTGCCAGCAGTGAAACAGGTGAAAAACTGTTTTTT. Its protein is CASSETGEKLFF.

This clonotype showed up many times. The chain has TRBV19 and TRBJ2-2; D is undetermined. Deletions cut 2 bases from V and 7 bases from J, with 11 bases between. Per germline, CDR1 LNHDA and CDR2 SQIVND (reference sequence). The CDR3 loop spans 14 amino acids. The CDR3, as DNA: TGTGCCAGTAGTATATGGGCAGAGAGCGGGGAGCTGTTTTTT. It specifies CASSIWAESGELFF. Filled out from reference TRBV19 and TRBJ2-2, the complete variable domain reads DGGITQSPKYLFRKEGQNVTLSCEQNLNHDAMYWYRQDPGQGLRLIYYSQIVNDFQKGDIAEGYSVSREKKESFPLTVTSAQKNPTAFYLCASSIWAESGELFFGEGSRLTVL.

The chain recombines TRBV9 with TRBJ2-2; D gene unclear. This CDR3 has 14 residues. Germline lookup yields CDR1 SGDLS and CDR2 YYNGEE. Between the trimmed V and J ends, which lost 0 bases and 5 bases, there was a span of 8 bases. The CDR3 DNA is TGTGCCAGCAGCGTAGAACAACAGACCGGGGAGCTGTTTTTT. Translating gives CASSVEQQTGELFF.

The chain joins TRBV20-1 to TRBJ2-5; D could derive from TRBD1 or TRBD2 (6 bases each). CDR1 is DFQATT, CDR2 SNEGSKA, per germline (reference sequence). V was clipped by 0 bases and J by 5 bases, with 22 bases between them. The CDR3 totals 17 residues. The CDR3, as DNA: TGCAGTGCTAGAGATCTAGGGGGAGGTATCTTTCGGGAGACCCAGTACTTC. This sequence encodes CSARDLGGGIFRETQYF.

The chain carries TRBV5-1 and TRBJ2-6; 11 nucleotides align to TRBD2. Losses at the gene ends were 4 bases for V and 2 bases for J; bases not matched to a gene: 5. CDR1 SGHRS and CDR2 YFSETQ come from the germline V gene. The CDR3 covers 17 residues. CDR3 residues: CASSPTSGAAGANVLTF. The CDR3 nucleotides are TGCGCCAGCAGCCCGACTAGCGGGGCGGCTGGGGCCAACGTCCTGACTTTC.

This clonotype occurred many times. DNA for the CDR3: TGCGCCAGCAGCTCTCGCCCCTGGGAGCAGTTCTTC. It codes for CASSSRPWEQFF. The chain recombines TRBV4-3 with TRBJ2-1, with D unclear. V shed 5 bases and J shed 10 bases, with 12 bases lying between them. There are 12 residues in the CDR3. CDR1 LGHNA and CDR2 YSLEER come from the germline V gene.